Shown below are 28 T cell receptor beta chains from a single sample sequenced in a study of tumor and adjacent non-tumor tissue in lung cancer. A modified ARM-PCR protocol with three rounds of nested PCR amplified TCRbeta. TCRdb re-called the multiplex PCR reads through MiXCR, storing one row per CDR3 protein. The data show some 80,000 distinct CDR3 sequences, with around 82% seen just once and about a fifth held by the top ten. No cell sorting was done before RNA was extracted from the tissue. This non-tumor lung sample came from over 3 cm beyond the tumor edge. What was sequenced was distant non-tumor lung tissue. All receptors come from a woman between 50 and 59 years old with non-small cell lung cancer.

This sequence joins TRBV6-5 and TRBJ1-1, with 7 bases aligning to TRBD1. The CDR3 runs to 13 residues. Per germline, CDR1 MNHEY and CDR2 SVGAGI. The CDR3 sequence: CVTKDRMGLEAFF. The CDR3 DNA reads as TGTGTTACGAAGGACAGGATGGGCCTTGAAGCTTTCTTT.

This clonotype has more than one count but fewer than ten. A clone one base away is much larger, so this may be a read error. The chain links TRBV6-5 to TRBJ2-1, with D unresolved. The CDR3 sequence is 14 residues long. Per germline, CDR1 MNHEY and CDR2 SVGAGI. CDR3 sequence: CACSYTAPYNEQFF. The CDR3 DNA reads TGTGCCTGCAGTTACACAGCTCCTTACAATGAGCAGTTCTTC.

The table lists this clonotype with many counts. This chain connects TRBV20-1 to TRBJ1-5, with D maybe TRBD1 (5 bases). Trimming removed 6 bases from V and 3 bases from J, with 18 bases in between. Germline values: CDR1 DFQATT, CDR2 SNEGSKA (reference sequence). This CDR3 spans 15 amino acids. CDR3 residues: CSAKTRDGLNQPQHF. In DNA, the CDR3 is TGCAGTGCAAAGACCCGGGACGGACTCAATCAGCCCCAGCATTTT.

The rearrangement links TRBV6-6 to TRBJ2-5, with D tentatively TRBD2 (6 bases). CDR1 and CDR2 (germline): MNHNY, SVGAGI (reference sequence). Trimming pared 5 bases from V and 7 bases from J, leaving 20 bases between. This CDR3 spans 15 amino acids. CDR3 protein: CASSPPDPDGGTQYF. CDR3 nucleotides: TGTGCCAGCAGTCCCCCGGACCCAGACGGGGGGACCCAGTACTTC.

The genes are TRBV29-1 and TRBJ2-3; TRBD1 matches 9 bases. Germline V gene lookup returns CDR1 SQVTM and CDR2 ANQGSEA. Trimming cost V 7 bases and J 4 bases; bases outside gene matches: 21. This CDR3 is built from 18 residues. The CDR3 sequence: CSAVGQGLPDFRADTQYF. The CDR3, as DNA: TGCAGCGCTGTTGGACAGGGGCTGCCGGACTTTCGCGCAGATACGCAGTATTTT.

Points on this clonotype: At one end, the junction sequence differs from germline, possibly due to a read error. The CDR3 loop is CSSSQDTVVWEQYF. CDR3 coding DNA: TGCTCCAGCAGCCAAGACACAGTGGTCTGGGAGCAGTACTTC. The genes are TRBV4-1 and TRBJ2-7; D not resolved. Germline lookup yields CDR1 MGHRA and CDR2 YSYEKL. The CDR3 consists of 14 residues.

A remark on this clonotype: No conserved phenylalanine or tryptophan is present at the end of the CDR3, so a read error is the likely explanation. This chain links TRBV11-2 with TRBJ2-3, with D tentatively TRBD2 (6 bases). Germline V lookup: CDR1 SGHAT, CDR2 FQNNGV. The CDR3 loop spans 16 amino acids. Trimming removed 7 bases from V and 3 bases from J, with 20 bases in between. The CDR3 sequence: CASNLWGHLATDTQYL. In DNA, the CDR3 is TGTGCCAGCAACTTGTGGGGCCATCTAGCGACAGATACGCAGTATCTT.

This clonotype has only one observation. One end of the junction varies from germline; a read error may be responsible. V gene TRBV11-2 combines with J gene TRBJ1-5, with D possibly being TRBD1 (6 bases). The CDR3 is 15 amino acids. The germline CDR1 and CDR2 sequences are SGHAT and FQNNGV. The CDR3 loop is CASGAEGVDNQPQHF. CDR3 bases: TGTGCCAGCGGCGCGGAGGGGGTTGACAATCAGCCCCAGCATTTC.

Note on this clonotype: At one boundary the junction diverges from the germline segment, which might be a read error. The V gene is TRBV28, the J gene TRBJ1-6, with D tentatively TRBD1 (5 bases). In germline, CDR1 is MDHEN, CDR2 SYDVKM. The CDR3 covers 14 residues. Here the CDR3 DNA reads TGCGCCAACAGTTGGAGACATGGGGCATCACCCCTCCACTTT. Translation gives CANSWRHGASPLHF.

This clonotype was seen at least ten times. V is TRBV7-9 and J is TRBJ2-7, with no clear D. Per germline, CDR1 SEHNR and CDR2 FQNEAQ (reference sequence). Trimming cost V 2 bases and J 5 bases, with 4 bases left between them. The CDR3 spans 11 residues. Here the CDR3 reads CASSLFDEQYF. The CDR3 DNA sequence: TGTGCCAGCAGCTTATTTGACGAGCAGTACTTC.

Worth noting for this clonotype: The junction does not match germline at one end; this may be a read error. The rearrangement joins TRBV4-2 to TRBJ2-3; possibly TRBD1 or TRBD2 for D (5 bases each). Looked up from germline, CDR1 is LGHNA and CDR2 is YNFKEQ. CDR3 length equals 16 residues. CDR3 nucleotides: TGTGCCACCAGCAAGGGGACCGGGACCGCCACAGATACGCAGTATTTT. This sequence encodes CATSKGTGTATDTQYF.

The chain is built from TRBV10-2 and TRBJ2-2; 11 bases align to TRBD2. The CDR3 has 14 amino acids. The germline CDR1 and CDR2 sequences are WSHSY and SAAADI. The CDR3 region is CVSSTSGSIGELFF. CDR3 sequence (DNA): TGCGTTAGCAGTACTAGCGGGAGCATCGGGGAGCTGTTTTTT.

Note on this clonotype: Without the conserved terminal phenylalanine or tryptophan, this CDR3 likely stems from a read error. The J gene is TRBJ2-2, the V gene TRBV20-1, with 8 bases matching TRBD1. V gave up 2 bases and J gave up 9 bases; unmatched junction bases: 8. The CDR3 runs to 14 residues. CDR1 is DFQATT and CDR2 is SNEGSKA in the germline V gene (reference sequence). CDR3 bases: TGCAGTGCTAGAACGGACAGGGCGACCCGGGAGCTGTTTGTT. This sequence encodes CSARTDRATRELFV.

This rearrangement joins TRBV2 to TRBJ2-1; possible D gene TRBD2, 6 bases. Germline V CDR1 and CDR2: SNHLY, FYNNEI. CDR3 length equals 15 residues. The CDR3 DNA sequence: TGTGTCAGAAGTGCGGACGGGAGCTCCTACAATGAGCAGTTCTTC. Protein: CVRSADGSSYNEQFF. The complete variable domain, with remaining parts taken from reference TRBV2 and TRBJ2-1, reads EPEVTQTPSHQVTQMGQEVILRCVPISNHLYFYWYRQILGQKVEFLVSFYNNEISEKSEIFDDQFSVERPDGSNFTLKIRSTKLEDSAMYFCVRSADGSSYNEQFFGPGTRLTVL.

The chain recombines TRBV6-1 with TRBJ2-3; D call uncertain. Per the germline V gene, CDR1 is MNHNS and CDR2 is SASEGT. V lost 9 bases and J 5 bases, leaving 18 bases between the germline ends. CDR3 length equals 14 residues. The CDR3 DNA reads TGTGCCAGTTTAAATCCGAGAGTAGGAGATACGCAGTATTTT. This sequence encodes CASLNPRVGDTQYF.

This clonotype is classed as medium-sized (0.01 to 0.1%). The J gene is TRBJ2-1, the V gene TRBV11-1; 15 bases line up with TRBD2. Trimming took 3 bases from V and 8 from J; bases not matched to a gene: 2. Germline CDR1 and CDR2: SGHAT and FQDESV (reference sequence). The CDR3 sequence is 15 residues long. DNA for the CDR3: TGTGCCAGCAGCTTCGGACTAGCGGGAGGGGATGAGCAGTTCTTC. Translated: CASSFGLAGGDEQFF.

A word on this clonotype: No conserved phenylalanine or tryptophan ends this CDR3, so it is likely a read error. This chain links TRBV4-1 with TRBJ2-7; 10 bases are a match to TRBD2. Germline V gene lookup returns CDR1 MGHRA and CDR2 YSYEKL. The length of the CDR3 is 16 residues. This CDR3 is CASSHQGLAVSYEQYS. The CDR3 DNA follows: TGCGCCAGTAGCCATCAAGGACTAGCGGTCTCCTACGAGCAGTACTCC.

The rearrangement links TRBV10-3 to TRBJ2-5, with 7 bases lining up with TRBD2. This CDR3 is built from 13 residues. V shed 10 bases, J shed 4 bases, and the junction held 9 bases outside the gene matches. CDR1 ENHRY and CDR2 SYGVKD come from the germline V gene. CDR3 DNA: TGTGCCACTCACCCGGGGGAGGGAGAGACCCAGTACTTC. It translates to CATHPGEGETQYF.

On this clonotype: At one of its ends the junction is not consistent with the germline gene, which may arise from a read error. V is TRBV29-1 and J is TRBJ2-3, with D possibly matching TRBD1 (5 bases). This CDR3 has 11 amino acids. Germline V CDR1 and CDR2: SQVTM, ANQGSEA. The CDR3 DNA reads as TGCAGCCTTAGTCAGACAGATACACAGTATTTT. Its protein is CSLSQTDTQYF.

In this sample, this clonotype turned up once. Sequence at one end of the junction differs from germline and may be a read error. The chain has TRBV6-5 and TRBJ2-1; D may be TRBD1 or TRBD2 (5 bases each). The germline CDR1 and CDR2 sequences are MNHEY and SVGAGI. There are 14 residues in the CDR3. Written as DNA, the CDR3 is TGTGCCAGCAGCTGGGGGAGCTCGGGCAATGATCAGTTCTTC. This gives the protein CASSWGSSGNDQFF.

In the case of this clonotype: A much larger clone lies one base from this, so it may be a read error. The V call is TRBV7-9, the J call TRBJ2-6; D is perhaps TRBD1 (6 bases). The CDR3 sequence is 18 residues long. Germline values: CDR1 SEHNR, CDR2 FQNEAQ (reference sequence). CDR3 in amino acids: CTSSTRGTAPSGANVLTF. CDR3 coding DNA: TGTACCAGCAGCACGAGGGGGACGGCCCCCTCTGGGGCCAACGTCCTGACTTTC.

This clonotype was picked up one time. The junction departs from the called germline gene at one end, perhaps through a read error. The CDR3, as DNA: TGTGCCAGCAGCCGAGGACTAGAGGGGACTAGCACAGATATGCAGTATTTT. Its protein product is CASSRGLEGTSTDMQYF. V usage is TRBV7-8 and J usage is TRBJ2-3, with 9 positions matching TRBD2. The germline V gene has CDR1 SGHVS and CDR2 FQNEAQ. The CDR3 covers 17 residues.

As concerns this clonotype: At one end, the junction sequence differs from germline, possibly due to a read error. CDR3: CASSLEGSTATGELVF. DNA for the CDR3: TGCGCTAGCAGCTTAGAAGGGTCTACGGCAACCGGGGAGCTGGTTTTT. The gene calls are TRBV11-2 and TRBJ2-2, with D maybe TRBD2 (5 bases). The length of the CDR3 is 16 residues. Germline CDR1 is SGHAT and CDR2 is FQNNGV.

As concerns this clonotype: Compared with germline, one end of the junction differs, possibly owing to a read error. The V call is TRBV28, the J call TRBJ2-7; D assignment may be TRBD1 or TRBD2 (5 bases each). Germline loops: CDR1 MDHEN, CDR2 SYDVKM. The CDR3 has 14 residues. CDR3 in DNA: TGTGCCAGCAGTTACGGTCGGGGCAGGGACGAGCAGAACTTC. Protein: CASSYGRGRDEQNF.

This clonotype was found once. The chain joins TRBV12-3 or TRBV12-4 to TRBJ1-3; D is unresolved. The CDR3 covers 14 residues. V was shortened by 5 bases and J by 4 bases, with 12 bases between the two germline ends. The CDR3 is CASSMTVFGNTIYF. The DNA of the CDR3 is TGTGCCAGCAGTATGACGGTATTCGGAAACACCATATATTTT.

The chain has TRBV14 and TRBJ1-4; D not resolved. Germline CDR1 reads SGHDN; CDR2 reads FVKESK. Trimming removed 4 bases from V and 8 bases from J, with 17 bases in between. CDR3 length equals 15 residues. CDR3: CASSLQNGGSEKLFF. The CDR3 DNA reads TGTGCCAGCAGCCTCCAGAACGGAGGAAGCGAAAAACTGTTTTTT.

In regard to this clonotype: Germline is not matched at one junction end, which may reflect a read error. The chain is built from TRBV6-1 and TRBJ2-7; D possibly corresponds to TRBD1 (6 bases). The germline V gene has CDR1 MNHNS and CDR2 SASEGT. The CDR3 is made up of 12 amino acids. Here the CDR3 DNA reads TGTGTCAGCACTGGGGGCTACTACGAGCATTACTTC. This codes for CVSTGGYYEHYF.

Points on this clonotype: A much larger clone sits a single nucleotide away, making a read error possible. The chain employs TRBV2 and TRBJ2-1, with D tentatively TRBD1 or TRBD2 (5 bases each). The CDR3 spans 12 residues. Germline V gives CDR1 SNHLY, CDR2 FYNNEI. Written as DNA, the CDR3 is TGTGCCAGTGGGGACGGCCGGAATGAGCTGTTCTTC. Translating gives CASGDGRNELFF.